This T cell receptor beta chain derives from a study of response to subunit inactivated influenza vaccine. At least ten counts were recorded for this clonotype. One entry per CDR3 protein, called by TCRdb with MiXCR from the RT-PCR reads. The sample lists 700,000 to 800,000 distinct CDR3 sequences, around 18% occurring once. Trimming cost V 4 bases and J 5 bases; bases outside gene matches: 3. CDR3 size: 13 residues. The germline V gene has CDR1 MNHEY and CDR2 SVGEGT. This sequence originates from a man between 45 and 60 years old who received an inactivated influenza vaccine. This chain uses TRBV6-2 or TRBV6-3 with TRBJ2-7; 9 bases fit TRBD2. The sample in question was PBMCs from blood, obtained 5 to 6 days after vaccination. The CDR3 loop reads CASSWGLADEQYF. The CDR3 nucleotides are TGTGCCAGCAGTTGGGGACTAGCCGACGAGCAGTACTTC.